The subject of this entry is one T cell receptor beta chain. The antigen is undetermined. A multiplex PCR was run with 60 Vbeta primers and 13 Jbeta primers. Assay used: immunoSEQ multiplex PCR; TCRdb lists only in-frame clones, some missing. The table records about 100,000 clones, about four fifths of them present only once. The record originates from a study of cytomegalovirus exposure and HLA in healthy donors. About the study: Within an early data release were tens of millions of unique TCRs drawn from HLA-typed donors. Study-level points and caveats: In a later analysis, common viral pathogens appeared linked to several of the most significant clusters.

Germline V gives CDR1 LGHNA, CDR2 YNFKEQ. V lost 3 bases, J lost 7 bases, and 16 bases lay in between. The CDR3 is 14 residues long. The receptor was derived from a female donor in good health and CMV-seropositive. Sequencing was performed on PBMCs. This chain connects TRBV4-2 to TRBJ2-7; maybe TRBD2 (6 bases). The DNA for the CDR3 is TGTGCCAGCAGCCAGCCGACTAGGGGATGGGAGCAGTACTTC. This codes for CASSQPTRGWEQYF.